The present entry profiles one T cell receptor beta chain with its context. The antigen remains undetermined. The PCR employed 60 Vbeta primers together with 13 Jbeta primers. Some clones are missing from TCRdb's copy, which holds only in-frame ones; the method was immunoSEQ multiplex PCR. The table includes approximately 160,000 clones, roughly 80% detected once. The data stem from a study of cytomegalovirus exposure and HLA in healthy donors. Study as a whole: Unique TCRs from HLA-typed donors, around 79 million of them, were held in an early data release. General observations from the study: In a later analysis, a genetic analysis reported fewer productive-TCR N-insertions in an Asian-associated ancestry cluster than the cohort average. A highly shared variant cluster was judged a likely technical artifact.

The CDR3 extends over 14 amino acids. Germline V gene lookup returns CDR1 MGHRA and CDR2 YSYEKL. With 1 base removed from V and 5 bases from J, the gap between germline ends came to 12 bases. Sample: PBMCs. The sequence came from a male donor in good health and CMV-seronegative. The V and J genes are TRBV4-1 and TRBJ2-7; D call uncertain. The CDR3 here is CASSQVSRVHEQYF. DNA of the CDR3: TGCGCCAGCAGCCAAGTCAGCCGGGTTCACGAGCAGTACTTC.